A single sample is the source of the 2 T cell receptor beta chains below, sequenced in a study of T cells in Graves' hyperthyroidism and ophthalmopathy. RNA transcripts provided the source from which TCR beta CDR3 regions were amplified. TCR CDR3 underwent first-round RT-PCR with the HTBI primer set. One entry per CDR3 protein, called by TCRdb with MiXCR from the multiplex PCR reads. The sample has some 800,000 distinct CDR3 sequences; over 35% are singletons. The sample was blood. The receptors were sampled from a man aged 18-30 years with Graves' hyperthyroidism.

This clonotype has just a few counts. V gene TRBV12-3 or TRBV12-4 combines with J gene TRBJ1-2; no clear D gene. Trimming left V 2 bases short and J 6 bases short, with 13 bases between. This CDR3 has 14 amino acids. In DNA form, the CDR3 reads TGTGCCAGCAGTTTAAGGCAGAGCTCCGATGGCTACACCTTC. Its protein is CASSLRQSSDGYTF.

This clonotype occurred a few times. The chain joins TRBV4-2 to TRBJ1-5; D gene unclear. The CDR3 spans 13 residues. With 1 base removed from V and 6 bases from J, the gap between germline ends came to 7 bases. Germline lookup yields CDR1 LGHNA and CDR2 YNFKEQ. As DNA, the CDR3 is TGTGCCAGCAGCCAAGCCGGGTTTCAGCCCCAGCATTTT. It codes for CASSQAGFQPQHF.